This TCR beta chain derives from a study of T cells after yellow fever vaccination. About the study: SMART-Seq v4 Ultra Low Input handled preparation of low-cell-number fractions.

This CDR3 is built from 15 residues. The V end lost 0 bases, the J end lost 2 bases, and 12 bases lay between the germline ends. The V gene's germline CDR1 is SGHRS and CDR2 YFSETQ. Study-wide findings and caveats: Abundant clonotypes from the bulk population could contaminate FACS-sorted repertoires. Boosting was followed by the reappearance of most primary-vaccination clones (just under 97% CD4, roughly 90% CD8).

The 5'RACE template-switching step produced TCR cDNA and added a universal primer site and UMIs. Each CDR3 protein gets one entry after TCRdb re-called the 5' RACE reads with MiXCR. This table holds hundreds of thousands of distinct CDR3 sequences, 13% found once. This clonotype was seen more than once but under ten times. Antigen specificity is unknown. V gene TRBV5-1 combines with J gene TRBJ2-7, with D perhaps TRBD1 or TRBD2 (6 bases each). Sequences were derived from PBMCs, sampled on the day of the yellow fever booster vaccination. This TCR was recovered from a man aged 30-40 years who received the YFV17D yellow fever vaccine. The CDR3: CASSLEPEGAYEQYF. CDR3 DNA sequence: TGCGCCAGCAGCTTGGAACCGGAGGGGGCCTACGAGCAGTACTTC.